This TCR beta chain originates from a study of PD-L1 blockade in urothelial cancer. In the study overall: Patients arrived having already received 0 to 3 prior chemotherapy regimens. Samples came from 3 weeks, at the second dose, and 6 weeks into treatment.

Trimming left V 2 bases short and J 2 bases short, with 13 bases between. There are 16 residues in the CDR3. Germline V gene lookup returns CDR1 MNHNS and CDR2 SASEGT. As for time point: pretreatment peripheral blood. Locally advanced or metastatic urothelial carcinoma affected all patients. Sample contribution per patient ranged from 1 to 8, covering pretreatment and on-treatment. Method: immunoSEQ multiplex PCR; TCRdb's copy keeps in-frame clones and lacks some. Of around 82,000 clones in the sample, 84% were seen once. This material consisted of PBMCs, taken around atezolizumab (anti-PD-L1) treatment. The TCR sequence derives from a man aged 55 to 70 with urothelial cancer. V usage is TRBV6-1 and J usage is TRBJ2-1, with D tentatively TRBD1 (5 bases). In nucleotides, the CDR3 is TGTGCCAGCAGTGAACCCGGCAGGGTACCCTACAATGAGCAGTTCTTC. Translating it yields CASSEPGRVPYNEQFF.